Given below is one T cell receptor beta chain in context. This may be a read error: a much more frequent sequence differs by one nucleotide. The CDR3 is 15 amino acids. CDR1 and CDR2 (germline): SGHDN, FVKESK. After removal of 4 bases from V and 4 bases from J, the junction contained 0 bases not matched to a gene. This specimen belongs to a study of blood T cell repertoires in COVID-19. Study at large: Donors of Cohort 3 who recovered were those that had two negative PCRs, clearance, or symptom resolution. Both acute and convalescent COVID-19 samples were obtained from the United States, Italy and Spain. PBMCs, B-cell-depleted T cells, or T cells were the source of the cDNA or gDNA that made up the material.

Per the study methods: Counts of nucleated cells, estimated from reference gene primer amplification, were obtained. TCRdb's table, derived via immunoSEQ multiplex PCR, lists solely in-frame clones and lacks some. V and J calls and clone size are copied from that table; D and trimming were computed from the DNA. The table records roughly 210,000 clones, about nine tenths of them present only once. The receptor was isolated from a man between 25 and 39 years old in a cohort exposed to, infected with or recovered from COVID-19 (not recorded which). The specimen sequenced was PBMCs or T cells enriched from blood (not recorded which). The chain employs TRBV14 and TRBJ2-2; 13 bases are shared with TRBD2. The DNA for the CDR3 is TGTGCCAGCAGCCGGACTAGCGGGAGCACCGGGGAGCTGTTTTTT. Residues: CASSRTSGSTGELFF.